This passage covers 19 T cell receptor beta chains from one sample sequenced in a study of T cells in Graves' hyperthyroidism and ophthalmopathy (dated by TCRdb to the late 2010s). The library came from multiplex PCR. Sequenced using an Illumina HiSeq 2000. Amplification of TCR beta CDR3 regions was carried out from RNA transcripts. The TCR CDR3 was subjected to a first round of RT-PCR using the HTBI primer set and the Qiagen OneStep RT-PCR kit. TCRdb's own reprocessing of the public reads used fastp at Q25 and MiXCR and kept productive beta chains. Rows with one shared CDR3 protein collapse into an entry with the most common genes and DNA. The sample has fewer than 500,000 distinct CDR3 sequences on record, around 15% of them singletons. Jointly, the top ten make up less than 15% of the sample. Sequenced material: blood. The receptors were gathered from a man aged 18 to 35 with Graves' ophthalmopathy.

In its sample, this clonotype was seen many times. DNA of the CDR3: TGCGCCAGCAGCTCTGCTCCCGGGACGGTCTCCTACGAGCAGTACTTC. Its protein is CASSSAPGTVSYEQYF. The chain has TRBV5-1 and TRBJ2-7; D may be TRBD1 or TRBD2 (5 bases each). CDR1 is SGHRS, CDR2 YFSETQ, per germline. Trimming shortened V by 3 bases and J by 0 bases, and 16 bases separated the two germline ends. There are 16 residues in the CDR3.

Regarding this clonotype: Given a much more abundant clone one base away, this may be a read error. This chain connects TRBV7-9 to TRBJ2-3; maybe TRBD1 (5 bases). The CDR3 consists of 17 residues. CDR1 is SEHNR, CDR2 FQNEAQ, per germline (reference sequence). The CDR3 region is CASSPSADGGRTGTQYF. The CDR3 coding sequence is TGTGCCAGCAGCCCCAGTGCGGACGGCGGACGCACAGGTACGCAGTATTTT.

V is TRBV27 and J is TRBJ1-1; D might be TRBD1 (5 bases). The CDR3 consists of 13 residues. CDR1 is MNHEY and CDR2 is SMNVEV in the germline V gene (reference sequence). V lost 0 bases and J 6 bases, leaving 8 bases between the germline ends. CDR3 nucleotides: TGTGCCAGCAGTTTATCAGGGACCGCTGAAGCTTTCTTT. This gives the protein CASSLSGTAEAFF.

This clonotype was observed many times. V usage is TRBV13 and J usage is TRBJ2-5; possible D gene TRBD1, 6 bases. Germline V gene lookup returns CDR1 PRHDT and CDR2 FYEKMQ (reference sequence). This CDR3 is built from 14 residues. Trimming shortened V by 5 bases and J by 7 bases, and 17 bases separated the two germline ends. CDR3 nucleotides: TGTGCCAGCAGCCGGACAGAGCGGAAAGGGACCCAGTACTTC. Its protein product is CASSRTERKGTQYF.

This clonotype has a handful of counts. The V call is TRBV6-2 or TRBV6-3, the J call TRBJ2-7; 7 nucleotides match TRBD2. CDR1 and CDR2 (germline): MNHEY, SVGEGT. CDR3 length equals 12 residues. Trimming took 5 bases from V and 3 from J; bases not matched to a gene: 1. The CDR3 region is CASSASGYEQYF. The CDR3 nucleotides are TGTGCCAGCAGTGCTAGCGGCTACGAGCAGTACTTC.

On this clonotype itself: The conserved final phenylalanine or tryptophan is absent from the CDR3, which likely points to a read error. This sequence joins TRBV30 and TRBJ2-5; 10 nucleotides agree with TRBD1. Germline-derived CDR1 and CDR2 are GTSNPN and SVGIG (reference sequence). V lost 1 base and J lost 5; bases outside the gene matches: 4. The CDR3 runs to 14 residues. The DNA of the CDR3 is TGTGCCTGGAGTGGACAGGGGGCTAGGGAGACCCAGTACTCC. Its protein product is CAWSGQGARETQYS.

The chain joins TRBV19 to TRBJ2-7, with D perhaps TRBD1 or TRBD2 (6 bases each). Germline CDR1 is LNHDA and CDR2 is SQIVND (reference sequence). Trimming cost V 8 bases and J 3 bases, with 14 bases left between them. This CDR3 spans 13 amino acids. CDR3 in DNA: TGTGCCAGTGCCTGGAGGGGGTACTACGAGCAGTACTTC. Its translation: CASAWRGYYEQYF.

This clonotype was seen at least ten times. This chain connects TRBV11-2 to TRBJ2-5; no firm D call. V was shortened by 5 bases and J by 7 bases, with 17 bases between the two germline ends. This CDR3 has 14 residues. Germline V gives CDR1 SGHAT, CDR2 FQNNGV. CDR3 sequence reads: CASSHGEPSGTQYF. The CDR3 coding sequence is TGTGCCAGCAGCCATGGTGAGCCTTCGGGGACCCAGTACTTC.

The CDR3 DNA sequence: TGTGCCAGCAGCTCCGCAGGGACCCCACTGGAGTTCTTC. Translating it yields CASSSAGTPLEFF. This chain joins TRBV13 and TRBJ2-1; D may be TRBD1 or TRBD2 (5 bases each). Germline V gene lookup returns CDR1 PRHDT and CDR2 FYEKMQ (reference sequence). Trimming pared 4 bases from V and 14 bases from J, leaving 18 bases between. CDR3 length: 13 amino acids. Variable domain in full (rest from reference TRBV13 and TRBJ2-1): AAGVIQSPRHLIKEKRETATLKCYPIPRHDTVYWYQQGPGQDPQFLISFYEKMQSDKGSIPDRFSAQQFSDYHSELNMSSLELGDSALYFCASSSAGTPLEFFGPGTRLTVL.

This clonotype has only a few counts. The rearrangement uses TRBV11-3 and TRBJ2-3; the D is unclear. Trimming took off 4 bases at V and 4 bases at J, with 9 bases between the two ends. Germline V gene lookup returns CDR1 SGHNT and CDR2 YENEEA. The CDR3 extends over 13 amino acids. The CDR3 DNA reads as TGTGCCAGCAGCTCATACGGGTCAGATACGCAGTATTTT. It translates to CASSSYGSDTQYF.

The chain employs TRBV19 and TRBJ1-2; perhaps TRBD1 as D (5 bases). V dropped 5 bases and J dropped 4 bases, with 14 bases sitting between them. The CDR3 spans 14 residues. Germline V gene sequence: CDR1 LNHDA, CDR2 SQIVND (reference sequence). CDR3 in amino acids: CASSEDGGIYGYTF. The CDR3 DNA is TGTGCCAGTAGTGAGGACGGGGGGATCTATGGCTACACCTTC.

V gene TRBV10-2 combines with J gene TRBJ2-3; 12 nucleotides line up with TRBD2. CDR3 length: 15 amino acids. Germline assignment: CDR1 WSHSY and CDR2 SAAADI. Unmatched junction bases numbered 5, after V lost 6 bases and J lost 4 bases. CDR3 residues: CASRQGLAGPDTQYF. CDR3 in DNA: TGCGCCAGCAGACAGGGACTAGCGGGCCCAGATACGCAGTATTTT.

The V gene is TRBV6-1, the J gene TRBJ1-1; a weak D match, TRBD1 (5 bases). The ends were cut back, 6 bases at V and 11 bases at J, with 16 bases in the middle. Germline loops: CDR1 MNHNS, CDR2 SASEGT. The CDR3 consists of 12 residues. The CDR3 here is CASSPVGGFAFF. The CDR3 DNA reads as TGTGCCAGCAGCCCCGTGGGGGGTTTTGCTTTCTTT.

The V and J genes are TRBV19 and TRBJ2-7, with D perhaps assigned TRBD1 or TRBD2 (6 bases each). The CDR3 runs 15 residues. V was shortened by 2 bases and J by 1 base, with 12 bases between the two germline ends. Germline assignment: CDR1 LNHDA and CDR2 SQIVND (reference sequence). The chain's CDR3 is CASSIRGPGSYEQYF. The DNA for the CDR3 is TGTGCCAGTAGTATACGGGGGCCGGGATCCTACGAGCAGTACTTC.

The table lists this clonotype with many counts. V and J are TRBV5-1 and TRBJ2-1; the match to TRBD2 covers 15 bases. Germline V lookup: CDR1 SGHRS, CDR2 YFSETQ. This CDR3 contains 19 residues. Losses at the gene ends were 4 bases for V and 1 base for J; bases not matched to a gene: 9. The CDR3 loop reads CASSPEGTSGGYSYNEQFF. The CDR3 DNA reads TGCGCCAGCAGCCCCGAAGGGACTAGCGGGGGGTATTCCTACAATGAGCAGTTCTTC.

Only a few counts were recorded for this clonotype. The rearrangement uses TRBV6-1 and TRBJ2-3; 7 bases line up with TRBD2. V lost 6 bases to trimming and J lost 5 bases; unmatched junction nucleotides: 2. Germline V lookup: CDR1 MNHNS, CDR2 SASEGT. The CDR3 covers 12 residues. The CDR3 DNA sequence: TGTGCCAGCAGGCCTAGCGGAGATACGCAGTATTTT. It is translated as CASRPSGDTQYF.

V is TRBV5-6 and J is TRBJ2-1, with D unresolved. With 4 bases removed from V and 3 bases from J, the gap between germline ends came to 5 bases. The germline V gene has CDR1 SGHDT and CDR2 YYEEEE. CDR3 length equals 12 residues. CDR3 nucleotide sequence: TGTGCCAGCAGCGTTGTCTACAATGAGCAGTTCTTC. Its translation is CASSVVYNEQFF.

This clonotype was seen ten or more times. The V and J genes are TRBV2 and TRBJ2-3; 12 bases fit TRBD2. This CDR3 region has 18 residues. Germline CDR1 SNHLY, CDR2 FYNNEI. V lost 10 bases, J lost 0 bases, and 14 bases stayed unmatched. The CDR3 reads CAIATSGGFPISTDTQYF. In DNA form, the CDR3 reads TGTGCCATCGCGACTAGCGGGGGATTTCCTATTAGCACAGATACGCAGTATTTT. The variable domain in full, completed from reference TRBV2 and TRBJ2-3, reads EPEVTQTPSHQVTQMGQEVILRCVPISNHLYFYWYRQILGQKVEFLVSFYNNEISEKSEIFDDQFSVERPDGSNFTLKIRSTKLEDSAMYFCAIATSGGFPISTDTQYFGPGTRLTVL.

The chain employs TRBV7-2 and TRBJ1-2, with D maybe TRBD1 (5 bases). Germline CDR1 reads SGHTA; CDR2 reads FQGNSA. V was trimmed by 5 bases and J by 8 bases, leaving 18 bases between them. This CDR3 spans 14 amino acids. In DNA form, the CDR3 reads TGTGCCAGCAGCCAAATGGGGCGATTTTGGGGCTACACCTTC. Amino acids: CASSQMGRFWGYTF.